These 10 T cell receptor beta chains originate from one sample sequenced in a study of tumor-infiltrating lymphocytes in primary liver carcinoma. Using a constant-region primer together with ProtoScript II reverse transcriptase, TCR beta cDNA was made from about 490 ng of total RNA. Each TCR beta library was derived from three nested multiplex PCR rounds that employed slightly modified ARM-PCR. PCR rounds one and two used TRBV1-TRBV30 forward primers with a C-beta reverse primer for 10 cycles each. TCRdb used MiXCR to reprocess the multiplex PCR reads, holding one entry per CDR3 protein. The profile shows around 99,000 distinct CDR3 sequences, about 73% of them singletons. Co-extracting RNA and DNA was done with 20-30 mg of unsorted bulk tissue as input. The specimen sequenced was tumor-adjacent normal liver tissue. The origin of the receptors is a man in his forties with primary liver carcinoma and hepatitis B virus infection.

On this clonotype: A much larger clonotype is one base distant, so this may be a read error. The chain combines TRBV6-5 with TRBJ2-5; D gene unclear. There are 15 residues in the CDR3. The V end was cut by 2 bases, the J end by 1 base, with 11 bases between. Germline CDR1 MNHEY, CDR2 SVGAGI. CDR3 DNA sequence: TGTGCCAGCAGTTACCGGTGGGTTGTCCAAGAGACCCAGTACTTC. Its translation is CASSYRWVVQETQYF.

Details on this clonotype: This clone may be a read error of a much larger clone one base away. The chain is built from TRBV10-3 and TRBJ1-2; possible D gene TRBD1, 6 bases. CDR3 size: 13 residues. Germline CDR1 and CDR2: ENHRY and SYGVKD. The germline V and J ends were trimmed by 7 bases and 2 bases, with 11 bases remaining between them. CDR3: CAITGGRNYGYTF. The CDR3 DNA sequence: TGTGCCATCACCGGGGGGCGCAACTATGGCTACACCTTC.

A remark on this clonotype: At one of its ends the junction is not consistent with the germline gene, which may arise from a read error. The chain joins TRBV29-1 to TRBJ2-3, with D unclear. This CDR3 is built from 12 residues. Germline V gene data show CDR1 as SQVTM and CDR2 as ANQGSEA. The CDR3 region is CSIEASTDTQYF. As DNA, the CDR3 is TGCAGCATTGAAGCTAGTACAGATACGCAGTATTTT.

For this clonotype: This may be a read error, as it is one base from a much larger clone. The chain employs TRBV10-3 and TRBJ2-3, with TRBD1 as a possible D gene (6 bases). The CDR3 consists of 15 residues. CDR1 ENHRY and CDR2 SYGVKD come from the germline V gene. The V end was cut by 8 bases, the J end by 0 bases, with 15 bases between. The CDR3 sequence: CAIGSRGFSTDTQYF. In nucleotides, the CDR3 is TGTGCCATCGGTTCAAGGGGGTTTAGCACAGATACGCAGTATTTT.

The rearrangement joins TRBV11-2 to TRBJ2-1, with D possibly being TRBD1 (6 bases). Trimming stripped 7 bases from V and 0 bases from J, with 19 bases between. The CDR3 totals 17 residues. Per the germline V gene, CDR1 is SGHAT and CDR2 is FQNNGV. The CDR3 DNA sequence: TGTGCCAGCACTCGTACATCGGGACAAAGCTCCTACAATGAGCAGTTCTTC. Residues: CASTRTSGQSSYNEQFF.

With regard to this clonotype: Relative to the germline gene, one junction end is altered; a read error may explain this. The chain couples TRBV6-5 to TRBJ2-7; no clear D. This CDR3 is 13 amino acids long. Per germline, CDR1 MNHEY and CDR2 SVGAGI. DNA of the CDR3: TGTGCCAGCAGTTACAGCGCTGGCGACGAGAAGTACTTC. Amino acids: CASSYSAGDEKYF.

Judged by abundance, this clonotype is medium-sized. The chain couples TRBV11-2 to TRBJ2-7, with D possibly matching TRBD1 (6 bases). The CDR3 contains 11 residues. V lost 8 bases and J 1 base, leaving 6 bases between the germline ends. Germline V CDR1 and CDR2: SGHAT, FQNNGV. CDR3 DNA sequence: TGTGCCAGCGGACAGTCCTACGAGCAGTACTTC. Encoded protein: CASGQSYEQYF.

A few counts support this clonotype. A much bigger clone sits one base away, suggesting this may be a read error. The genes are TRBV6-5 and TRBJ2-7, with 7 bases identical to TRBD2. Germline CDR1 reads MNHEY; CDR2 reads SVGAGI. The CDR3 loop spans 15 amino acids. This CDR3 reads CTSSYASGPNYEQYF. DNA for the CDR3: TGTACCAGCAGTTACGCTAGCGGACCCAACTACGAGCAGTACTTC.

This clonotype was found a few times. A much larger clone is a single base away; this may be a read error. The rearrangement joins TRBV12-3 or TRBV12-4 to TRBJ2-7; TRBD2 aligns across 7 bases. This CDR3 has 14 residues. The V segment lost 3 bases and the J segment 3 bases; nucleotides outside the gene matches: 5. The CDR3, as DNA: TGTGCCAGCAGTTTGACTAGCTGTAGCTACGAGCAGTACTTC. Encoded protein: CASSLTSCSYEQYF.

Remarks on this clonotype: Given a much more abundant clone one base away, this may be a read error. The J gene is TRBJ2-7, the V gene TRBV28, with 8 nucleotides matching TRBD2. The CDR3 totals 18 residues. The germline V gene has CDR1 MDHEN and CDR2 SYDVKM. V shed 2 bases, J shed 6 bases, and the junction held 18 bases outside the gene matches. CDR3 amino acids: CASSLKSRVAGFTLEQYF. The CDR3 nucleotides are TGTGCCAGCAGTTTAAAGAGCAGGGTAGCGGGGTTTACCCTCGAGCAGTACTTC.